One and the same sample provided the 7 T cell receptor beta chains below, sequenced in a study of blood T cell repertoires in COVID-19 (dated by TCRdb to the early 2020s). The library was obtained by the immunoSEQ multiplex PCR assay. TCRdb carries this immuneACCESS record with in-frame sequences only. Its versions omit some clonotypes, under half of them owing to an unresolved V gene in the studies checked, with the rest unexplained. This sample lists around 67,000 clones; about 81% were detected once. The ten biggest clones cover over 8.5% of the sample. Sequenced input: peripheral blood. These receptors were taken from a human donor in a cohort sampled during active COVID-19.

The CDR3 sequence is CASSKDPGGETQYF. The CDR3 DNA follows: TGTGCCAGCAGCAAAGATCCCGGGGGAGAGACCCAGTACTTC. V and J are TRBV21-1 and TRBJ2-5; the D call of TRBD2 is as the table states it, not checked on the DNA. TRBV21-1 is an annotated pseudogene. The CDR3 spans 14 residues.

The J gene is TRBJ1-2, the V gene TRBV5-6; a weak D match, TRBD1 (6 bases). The V and J ends lost 4 bases and 5 bases respectively, with 9 bases between them. The germline gives CDR1 SGHDT, CDR2 YYEEEE. The CDR3 spans 12 residues. Here the CDR3 reads CASSDRFYGYTF. CDR3 nucleotide sequence: TGTGCCAGCAGCGACAGGTTTTATGGCTACACCTTC.

This clone has just one count. V gene TRBV19 combines with J gene TRBJ2-7, with 7 nucleotides matching TRBD1. J lost 3 bases, V lost 8 bases, and 7 bases had no gene match. Looked up from germline, CDR1 is LNHDA and CDR2 is SQIVND (reference sequence). The CDR3 has 13 amino acids. The CDR3 DNA is TGTGCCAGTTCAAAGGGACAGCTCTACGAGCAGTACTTC. It is translated as CASSKGQLYEQYF.

This chain links TRBV5-1 with TRBJ1-1; TRBD1 agrees at 11 bases. V lost 4 bases to trimming and J lost 7 bases; unmatched junction nucleotides: 9. There are 15 residues in the CDR3. Germline-derived CDR1 and CDR2 are SGHRS and YFSETQ. In nucleotides, the CDR3 is TGCGCCAGCAGCCTAAACCCTGGGACAGGGGGTGAAGCTTTCTTT. Protein sequence: CASSLNPGTGGEAFF.

V is TRBV19 and J is TRBJ1-2, with D possibly TRBD1 on 5 matching bases. V was trimmed by 1 base and J by 6 bases, leaving 12 bases between them. Germline CDR1 LNHDA, CDR2 SQIVND (reference sequence). The CDR3 runs to 14 residues. CDR3 nucleotides: TGTGCCAGTAGTATAGCGACAGCAAAGAATGGCTACACCTTC. As protein: CASSIATAKNGYTF.

The CDR3 DNA reads as TGCGCCAGCAGCTTGGACAGGGCTTCCGACGAGCAGTACTTC. This sequence encodes CASSLDRASDEQYF. The chain is built from TRBV5-1 and TRBJ2-7, with D perhaps TRBD1 (6 bases). V gave up 0 bases and J gave up 5 bases, with 12 bases separating them. Germline V gene lookup returns CDR1 SGHRS and CDR2 YFSETQ. The CDR3 contains 14 residues. The variable domain in full, completed from reference TRBV5-1 and TRBJ2-7, reads KAGVTQTPRYLIKTRGQQVTLSCSPISGHRSVSWYQQTPGQGLQFLFEYFSETQRNKGNFPGRFSGRQFSNSRSEMNVSTLELGDSALYLCASSLDRASDEQYFGPGTRLTVT.

The J gene is TRBJ2-4, the V gene TRBV28; a possible D gene is TRBD2 (5 bases). Trimming pared 2 bases from V and 0 bases from J, leaving 11 bases between. The CDR3 is 16 amino acids. Germline assignment: CDR1 MDHEN and CDR2 SYDVKM. Here the CDR3 DNA reads TGTGCCAGCAGTTTAGAGGGCGGGCTAGCCAAAAACATTCAGTACTTC. It specifies CASSLEGGLAKNIQYF.